This record looks at one T cell receptor beta chain sequence and its context. Its binding antigen is unknown. Base qualities are not at hand, and no much larger clone is one base apart. The protocol used for the library was multiplex PCR. Sequencing took place on an Illumina HiSeq 4000. To build TCR beta libraries, CDR3 regions were amplified by Arm-PCR using iRepertoire HTBI primers. PCR products were gel purified before sequencing. Under the source paper's analysis protocol: Gene usage analysis of CDR3 amino acid clonotypes relied on the 62 TRBV and 14 TRBJ segments identified across samples. COPE and FqMerger were used to merge filtered high-quality paired reads into contigs. BLAST was used to align contigs to the IMGT TRBV, TRBD and TRBJ reference genes, and CDR3 was defined following IMGT. Highly expanded clones were defined as clonotypes with a frequency above 0.1%. Repertoire diversity was measured by Shannon entropy, and V-J evenness by the Gini coefficient. A clonotype found in more than one individual was treated as public. TCRdb trimmed public reads at Q25 via fastp, called clones via MiXCR and kept in-frame beta chains. Every CDR3 protein is listed once, alongside the most common genes and DNA of its rows. Clone size and V and J calls follow TCRdb, not the original study. This sample has 400,000 to 500,000 distinct CDR3 sequences in its table, and roughly 15% of those were observed once. The biggest ten clones account for about 10% of the sample.

The data are from a study of regulatory T cells in long-lasting Graves disease (dated by TCRdb to the early 2020s). With respect to the entire study: Antithyroid drugs had been taken for less than 3 months by newly diagnosed Graves' disease patients. The study took place in China and was registered as a clinical trial. Patients with persistent Graves' disease were compared with patients with newly diagnosed Graves' disease using TCR sequencing and RNA sequencing of peripheral blood. A total of about 35 samples underwent TCR sequencing, from roughly 13 patients with persistent Graves' disease and roughly 20 patients with newly diagnosed Graves' disease. On the study overall, not on this receptor specifically: Persistent patients shared more public clonotypes among themselves (around 3,000) than newly diagnosed patients did (about 900). Compared with newly diagnosed patients, persistent Graves' disease patients had lower TCR Shannon entropy and fewer highly expanded clones, which suggests clonal expansion. Sequencing and analysis were limited to the TCR beta chain. Peripheral blood alone was examined, since thyroid tissue, which constituted the primary lesion, could not be accessed. Persistent disease showed preferential use of TRBV28, TRBJ1-2 and TRBJ2-5, whereas newly diagnosed disease favored TRBV20-1 and TRBJ2-1. The small sample size was acknowledged by the authors as a limitation that may reduce accuracy.

Deletion took 6 bases off V and 6 bases off J, with a span of 14 bases between the germline ends. Inclusive of the bounding cysteine and phenylalanine, the CDR3 is 14 residues long. The retained sequence is limited to the CDR3, 42 bases, with the frame set at the first base. For CDR1 and CDR2, the germline V gene lists MNHEY and SVGEGT. In light of the paper, this sample's time point label describes: newly diagnosed GD, antithyroid drugs for less than 3 months. For both TCR sequencing and RNA sequencing, RNA was extracted from PBMCs using TRIzol. Graves' disease was diagnosed according to American Thyroid Association guidelines. Recruitment of patients was carried out at an endocrinology department in Xi'an, China. Each patient gave around 9 milliliters of peripheral blood, collected in an EDTA anticoagulant tube. Ficoll Paque Plus density gradient separation was used to isolate PBMCs, and no further T cell sorting was performed. An Agilent 2100 Bioanalyzer and agarose gel were used to assess RNA quality, and a NanoDrop 2000 was used to measure RNA concentration.

These data were also reused for a study on T cells in Graves' hyperthyroidism and ophthalmopathy. The second study reports: A patient counted as having stable Graves' hyperthyroidism if no progression to ophthalmopathy occurred over 18 months of follow-up. Hyperthyroidism patients were newly diagnosed, with disease duration under 2 months, and aged 18 to 65 years. Exclusion was applied to patients with uncontrolled infections, other autoimmune diseases, pregnancy or lactation. Diagnoses relied on clinical symptoms, serum thyroxine and TRAb, thyroid ultrasound and orbital computed tomography. For the first round of RT-PCR on the TCR CDR3, the HTBI primer set was used together with the Qiagen OneStep RT-PCR kit. Most expanded thyroid clonotypes (frequency above 0.001) were also detected in blood, a finding suggesting that blood repertoires may reflect thyroid immune responses. A model built on a 13 V-J signature distinguished ophthalmopathy from stable hyperthyroidism, reaching around 90% sensitivity and under 84% specificity in cross-validation and 80%/75% in testing. During validation, the model predicted progression to ophthalmopathy a median of about 6.5 months ahead of onset, with almost 71% sensitivity and about 75% specificity. To identify TCR V-J signatures that set the groups apart, the researchers used a discovery cohort of roughly 100 patients, made up of approximately 43 with Graves' ophthalmopathy and 57 with stable Graves' hyperthyroidism. An independent validation cohort of under 20 hyperthyroidism patients and 17 patients who later progressed to ophthalmopathy tested prospective prediction of ophthalmopathy. The 90 or so discovery patients were randomly split 7:3 into training and test sets. In addition, the study compared T-cell repertoires in thyroid tissue and in blood from six Graves' hyperthyroidism patients. Following sampling, methimazole starting at 30 mg daily was given to hyperthyroidism patients, and high-dose intravenous methylprednisolone was given to ophthalmopathy patients. The libraries were constructed in a second round of multiplex PCR and then size-selected and purified. Libraries were sequenced paired-end with 100 bp reads on an Illumina HiSeq2000. SOAPnuke was used to process the raw data, throwing out any read that contained adapters or uncalled bases, had a mean Phred below 15, or lacked an exact constant-primer or identifier match. High-quality paired reads were merged with COPE v1.2.5, and unique nucleotide sequences were defined as clonotypes. Clonotypes were aligned to IMGT TRBV, TRBD and TRBJ reference segments using MiTCR v1.1. The analysis included only V-J combinations with a frequency above 0.0001, which together covered roughly 99% of the repertoires. A TCS score was defined as the ratio between F50 (clonal expansion) and ExV (chaos), using BLOSUM62-based TCRdist between CDR3 peptides within each V-J. Welch's t-statistics and random forest reduced around 520 V-J features to around 14, which were used in a naive Bayes classifier (R e1071). No statistical method was used to fix the sample size in advance, and group allocation was not hidden from the investigators. According to the paper, TCR Vbeta CDR3 sequencing was carried out on approximately 140 peripheral blood samples, which came from fewer than 50 ophthalmopathy, around 75 hyperthyroidism and approximately 17 progressor patients.

The source was peripheral blood mononuclear cells (PBMCs), collected at new diagnosis, from a patient treated with antithyroid drugs. The chain is encoded by TRBV6-2 or TRBV6-3 joined to TRBJ2-2; the D gene cannot be named for sure. The receptor comes from a woman in her 30s with Graves disease. Donor details come from another sample of the same person, matched by shared clones. The CDR3 is CASSLQILPGELFF. The bases are TGTGCCAGCAGCCTTCAAATTCTACCCGGGGAGCTGTTTTTT.